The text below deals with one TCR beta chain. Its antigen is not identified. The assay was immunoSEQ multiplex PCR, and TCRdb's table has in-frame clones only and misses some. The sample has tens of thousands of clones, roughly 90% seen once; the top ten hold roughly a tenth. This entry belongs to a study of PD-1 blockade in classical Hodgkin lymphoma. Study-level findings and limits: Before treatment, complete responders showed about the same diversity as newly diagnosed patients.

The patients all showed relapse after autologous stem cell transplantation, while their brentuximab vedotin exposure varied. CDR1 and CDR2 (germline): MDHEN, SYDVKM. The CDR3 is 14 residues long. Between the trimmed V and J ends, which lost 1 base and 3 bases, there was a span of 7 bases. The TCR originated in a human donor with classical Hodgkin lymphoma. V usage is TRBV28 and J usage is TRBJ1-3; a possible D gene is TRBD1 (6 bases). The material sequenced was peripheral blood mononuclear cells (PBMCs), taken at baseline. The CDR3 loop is CASSLSGVGNTIYF. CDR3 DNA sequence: TGTGCCAGCAGTTTATCAGGGGTTGGAAACACCATATATTTT.